The T cell receptor (beta chain) under discussion was sequenced for a study of Graves' ophthalmopathy and Graves' hyperthyroidism. From RNA, the CDR3 regions of TCR beta chains were amplified and sequenced. The first-round RT-PCR employed HTBI primers together with the Qiagen OneStep RT-PCR kit. A multiplex PCR was then performed as the second round. In TCRdb, the multiplex PCR reads were re-called with MiXCR into one record per CDR3 protein. The table has 200,000 to 250,000 distinct CDR3 sequences, about 47% seen once. In germline, CDR1 is SGHRS, CDR2 YFSETQ. V lost 0 bases and J lost 1; bases outside the gene matches: 7. The CDR3 sequence is 17 residues long. Lactation, pregnancy, uncontrolled infections and other autoimmune diseases were all grounds for excluding patients. Out of 9 to 10 ml of fresh peripheral blood, PBMCs were obtained.

The sequencing input was peripheral blood. The clonotype comes from an adult man with Graves' ophthalmopathy. The chain employs TRBV5-1 and TRBJ1-1; 9 bases are a match to TRBD1. The CDR3 loop is CASSLAGTGWSNTEAFF. DNA of the CDR3: TGCGCCAGCAGCTTGGCCGGGACAGGGTGGTCGAACACTGAAGCTTTCTTT.